This T cell receptor beta chain was sequenced in a study of T cell changes during pregnancy in multiple sclerosis. TCRdb keeps only in-frame clones here, not all; method: immunoSEQ multiplex PCR. The sample includes 70,000 to 100,000 clones, 93% seen only once; the top ten take 1.3% to 1.5%. Unmatched junction bases numbered 5, after V lost 4 bases and J lost 0 bases. This CDR3 has 15 amino acids. Germline V gene sequence: CDR1 SGHAT, CDR2 FQNNGV. This clonotype originated in a female donor in good health, enrolled as a control in a pregnancy study. The chain recombines TRBV11-2 with TRBJ2-7; 8 nucleotides align to TRBD1. The starting material was peripheral blood, obtained in the third trimester of pregnancy. CDR3 sequence reads: CASSSLQGVSYEQYF. CDR3 nucleotides: TGTGCCAGCAGCTCATTACAGGGGGTCTCCTACGAGCAGTACTTC. The entire variable domain, with the rest obtained from reference TRBV11-2 and TRBJ2-7, is as follows: EAGVAQSPRYKIIEKRQSVAFWCNPISGHATLYWYQQILGQGPKLLIQFQNNGVVDDSQLPKDRFSAERLKGVDSTLKIQPAKLEDSAVYLCASSSLQGVSYEQYFGPGTRLTVT.